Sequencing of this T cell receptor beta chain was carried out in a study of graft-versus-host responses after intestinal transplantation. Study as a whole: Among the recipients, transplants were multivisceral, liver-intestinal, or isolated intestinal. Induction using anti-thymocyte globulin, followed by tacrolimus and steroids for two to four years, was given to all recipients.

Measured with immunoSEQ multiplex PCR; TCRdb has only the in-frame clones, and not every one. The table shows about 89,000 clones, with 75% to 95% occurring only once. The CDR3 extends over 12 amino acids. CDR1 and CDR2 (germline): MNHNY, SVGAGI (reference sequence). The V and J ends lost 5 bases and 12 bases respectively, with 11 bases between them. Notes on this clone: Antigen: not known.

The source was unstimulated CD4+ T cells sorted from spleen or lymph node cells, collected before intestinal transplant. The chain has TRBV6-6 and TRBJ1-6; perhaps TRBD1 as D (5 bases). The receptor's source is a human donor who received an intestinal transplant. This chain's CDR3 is CASSLREEPLHF. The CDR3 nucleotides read TGTGCCAGCAGTCTCAGGGAAGAACCCCTCCACTTT.